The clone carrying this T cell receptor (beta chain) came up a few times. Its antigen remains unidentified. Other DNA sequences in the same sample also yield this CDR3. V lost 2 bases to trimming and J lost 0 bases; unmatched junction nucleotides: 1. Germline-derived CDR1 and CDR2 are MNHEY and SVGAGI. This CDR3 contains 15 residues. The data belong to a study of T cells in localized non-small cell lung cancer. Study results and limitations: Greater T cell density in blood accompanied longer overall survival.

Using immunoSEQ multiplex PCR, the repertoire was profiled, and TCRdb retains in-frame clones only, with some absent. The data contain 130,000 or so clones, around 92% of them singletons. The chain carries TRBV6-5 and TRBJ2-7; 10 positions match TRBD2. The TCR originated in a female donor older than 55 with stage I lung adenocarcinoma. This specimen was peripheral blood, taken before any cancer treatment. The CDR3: CASSYRLAGSYEQYF. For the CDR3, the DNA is TGTGCCAGCAGTTACAGACTAGCGGGCTCCTACGAGCAGTACTTC.